The clone carrying this T cell receptor (beta chain) has ten or more counts. What it recognizes is unknown. This CDR3 has 14 amino acids. This sample is part of a study of CD8 T cells in ankylosing spondylitis. Overall study findings and caveats: Significantly higher representation of disease-linked clones was reported for matched ankylosing spondylitis synovial fluid. A motif of 7 to 9 highly homologous TCR beta variants was seen as apparently characteristic of ankylosing spondylitis blood.

TCRdb used MiXCR to reprocess the 5' RACE reads, holding one entry per CDR3 protein. The repertoire holds about 240,000 distinct CDR3 sequences, roughly 8.6% seen once, with over 6.5% in the top ten. The material sequenced was blood, either unsorted or a sorted T cell fraction (not recorded which). The clonotype was recovered from a male donor with ankylosing spondylitis or in good health (not recorded which). The genes are TRBV21-1 and TRBJ1-1. TRBV21-1 is marked as a pseudogene. For the CDR3, the DNA is TGTGCCAGCAGCAATCGATTGGGGTCCTCTGAAGCTTTCTTT. This gives the protein CASSNRLGSSEAFF.